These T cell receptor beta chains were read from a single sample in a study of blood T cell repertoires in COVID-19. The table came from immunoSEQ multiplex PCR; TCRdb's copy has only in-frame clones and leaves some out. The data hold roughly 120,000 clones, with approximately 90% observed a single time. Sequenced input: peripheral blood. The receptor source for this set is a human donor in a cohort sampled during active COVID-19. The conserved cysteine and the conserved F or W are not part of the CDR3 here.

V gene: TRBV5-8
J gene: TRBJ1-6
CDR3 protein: ASSLTGGDSPLH

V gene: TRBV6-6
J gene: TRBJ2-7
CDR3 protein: ASSYYLAGAGEQY

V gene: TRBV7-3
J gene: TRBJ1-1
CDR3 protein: ASSLNTVNTEAF

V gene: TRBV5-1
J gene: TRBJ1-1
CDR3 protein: ASSLQGNTEAF

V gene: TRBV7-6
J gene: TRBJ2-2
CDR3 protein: ASRTANTGELF

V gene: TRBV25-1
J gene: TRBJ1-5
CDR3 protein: ASSGQGARQPQH

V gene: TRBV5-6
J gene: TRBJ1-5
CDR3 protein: ASSLARDFYQPQH

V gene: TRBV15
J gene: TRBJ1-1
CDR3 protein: ATSRDNGLNTEAF

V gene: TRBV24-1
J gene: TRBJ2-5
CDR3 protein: ATTPEVQETQY

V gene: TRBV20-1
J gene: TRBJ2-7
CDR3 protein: SAPPREEQY

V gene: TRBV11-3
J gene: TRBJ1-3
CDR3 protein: ASSLVSSGASGNTIY

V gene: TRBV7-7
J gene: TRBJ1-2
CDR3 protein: ASSLLWDRLYGYT

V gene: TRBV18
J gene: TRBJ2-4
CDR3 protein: ASSPLFPTGAKNIQY

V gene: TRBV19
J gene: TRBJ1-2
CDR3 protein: ASSNHGQGVWDGYT

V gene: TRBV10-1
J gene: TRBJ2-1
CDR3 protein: ASSDGLANEQF

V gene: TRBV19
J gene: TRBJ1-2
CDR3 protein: ASSPTGGAPGYT

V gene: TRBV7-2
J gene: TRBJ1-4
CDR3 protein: ASSRGGGESEKLF

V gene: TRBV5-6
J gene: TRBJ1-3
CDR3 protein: ASTGTSATGNTIY

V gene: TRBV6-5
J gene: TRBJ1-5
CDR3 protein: ASSRSRDLYQPQH

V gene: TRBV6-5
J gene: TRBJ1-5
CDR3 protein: ASSYLSGQPQH

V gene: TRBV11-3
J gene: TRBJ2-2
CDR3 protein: ASRRDTNTGELF

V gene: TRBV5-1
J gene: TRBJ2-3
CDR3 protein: ASSLAGTSGTTDTQY

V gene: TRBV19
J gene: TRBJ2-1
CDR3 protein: ASSIEGGPYNEQF

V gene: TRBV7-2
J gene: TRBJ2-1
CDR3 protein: ASSLAIERREQF

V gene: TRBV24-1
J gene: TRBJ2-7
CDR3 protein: ATSDPRDTSYEQY

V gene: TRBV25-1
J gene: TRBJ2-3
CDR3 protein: ASSDAGRADTQY

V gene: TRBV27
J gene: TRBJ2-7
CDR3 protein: ASSLSGTRAYEQY

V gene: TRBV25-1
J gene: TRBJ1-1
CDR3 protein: ASKDRGEAEAF

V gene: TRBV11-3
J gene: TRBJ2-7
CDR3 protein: ASSLGDREQY

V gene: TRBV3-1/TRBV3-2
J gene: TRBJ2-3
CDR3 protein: ASSPRGGSSDTQY

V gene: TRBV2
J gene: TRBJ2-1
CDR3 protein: ASTPGQGPNEQF

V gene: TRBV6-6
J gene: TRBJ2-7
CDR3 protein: ASSKRTGRHEQY

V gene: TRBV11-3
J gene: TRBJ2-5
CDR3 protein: ASSLVGGTGRETQY

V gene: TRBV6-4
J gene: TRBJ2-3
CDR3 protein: ASRPSGRDTDTQY

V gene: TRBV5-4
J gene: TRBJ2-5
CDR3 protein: ASSFQGTGLQETQY

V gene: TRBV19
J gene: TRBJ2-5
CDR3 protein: ASSLADSRRETQY

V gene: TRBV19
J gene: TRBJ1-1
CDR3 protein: AAGRTGPEAF

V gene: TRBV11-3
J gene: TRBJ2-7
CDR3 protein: ASRRIGGASGTHYEQY

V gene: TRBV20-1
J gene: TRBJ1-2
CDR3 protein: SAGRDYGYT

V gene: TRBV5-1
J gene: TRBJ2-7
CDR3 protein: ASSSQGAASEQY

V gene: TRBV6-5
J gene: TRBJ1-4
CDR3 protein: ASSLQGINEKLF

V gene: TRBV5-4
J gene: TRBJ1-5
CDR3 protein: ASSLAWNYSNQPQH